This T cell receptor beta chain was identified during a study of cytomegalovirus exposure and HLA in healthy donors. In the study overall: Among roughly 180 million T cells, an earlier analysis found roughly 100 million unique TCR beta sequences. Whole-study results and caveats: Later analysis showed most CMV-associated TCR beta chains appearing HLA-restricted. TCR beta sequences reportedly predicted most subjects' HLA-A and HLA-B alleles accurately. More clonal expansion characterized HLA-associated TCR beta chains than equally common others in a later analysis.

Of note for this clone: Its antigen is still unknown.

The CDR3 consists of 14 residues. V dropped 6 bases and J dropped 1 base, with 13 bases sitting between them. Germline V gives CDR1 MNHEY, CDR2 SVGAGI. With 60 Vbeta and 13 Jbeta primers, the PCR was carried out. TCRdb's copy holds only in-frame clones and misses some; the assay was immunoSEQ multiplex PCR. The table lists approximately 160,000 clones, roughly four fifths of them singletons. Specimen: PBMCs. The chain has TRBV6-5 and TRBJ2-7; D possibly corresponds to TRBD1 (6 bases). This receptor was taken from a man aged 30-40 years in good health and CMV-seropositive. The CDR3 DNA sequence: TGTGCCAGCAGCACCGGGACAATGTCCTACGAGCAGTACTTC. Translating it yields CASSTGTMSYEQYF.